This passage covers 3 T cell receptor beta chains from one sample sequenced in a study of cytomegalovirus exposure and HLA in healthy donors. Assay used: immunoSEQ multiplex PCR; TCRdb lists only in-frame clones, some missing. The data hold 150,000 or so clones, with around four fifths observed a single time. The material sequenced was PBMCs. The receptor source for this set is a man aged 30-40 years in good health and CMV-seropositive.

The chain uses TRBV19 and TRBJ1-5; D gene unclear. The V end was cut by 3 bases, the J end by 0 bases, with 9 bases between. The CDR3 length is 15 residues. Germline loops: CDR1 LNHDA, CDR2 SQIVND (reference sequence). The DNA of the CDR3 is TGTGCCAGTAGTATCTCGGGGAATAGCAATCAGCCCCAGCATTTT. The encoded protein is CASSISGNSNQPQHF.

The genes are TRBV12-5 and TRBJ1-2, with TRBD1 matching 7 bases. The CDR3 is 16 amino acids. V was clipped by 1 base and J by 7 bases; unmatched bases: 12. Germline loops: CDR1 LGHNT, CDR2 FRNRAP. CDR3 nucleotides: TGTGCTAGTGGTTTGGCCGAAGGGGGCGAAGAGTTTGGCTACACCTTC. Protein: CASGLAEGGEEFGYTF.

This chain uses TRBV9 with TRBJ1-5; no definite D call. Trimming stripped 0 bases from V and 1 base from J, with 8 bases between. This CDR3 is built from 15 residues. CDR1 is SGDLS, CDR2 YYNGEE, per germline. Here the CDR3 DNA reads TGTGCCAGCAGCGTAGGGAGGGAAAGCAATCAGCCCCAGCATTTT. Translation: CASSVGRESNQPQHF.